A single sample is the source of the 25 T cell receptor beta chains below, sequenced in a study of blood T cell repertoires in COVID-19. Here immunoSEQ multiplex PCR was the method, and the copy in TCRdb shows in-frame clones only, minus some. The sample has roughly 380,000 clones; less than 85% are singletons. The sequenced sample was peripheral blood. The receptors were sampled from a woman under 30 with acute or convalescent COVID-19.

This chain joins TRBV27 and TRBJ2-1; TRBD1 aligns across 9 bases. From germline, CDR1 is MNHEY and CDR2 SMNVEV (reference sequence). The length of the CDR3 is 15 residues. V was pared by 7 bases and J by 4 bases, with 8 bases of the junction left unmatched. This chain's CDR3 is CASIPPDRGYNEQFF. In DNA, the CDR3 is TGTGCCAGCATCCCACCGGACAGGGGTTACAATGAGCAGTTCTTC.

The chain joins TRBV2 to TRBJ2-7, with D maybe TRBD2 (6 bases). Germline assignment: CDR1 SNHLY and CDR2 FYNNEI. The CDR3 covers 14 residues. V lost 1 base, J lost 7 bases, and 14 bases lay in between. CDR3 sequence reads: CASSEEAGLGEQYF. CDR3 in DNA: TGTGCCAGCAGTGAAGAGGCGGGGCTGGGAGAGCAGTACTTC.

V gene TRBV28 combines with J gene TRBJ2-2; 15 bases map to TRBD2. This CDR3 is 16 amino acids long. Germline V gene lookup returns CDR1 MDHEN and CDR2 SYDVKM. Trimming removed 7 bases from V and 7 bases from J; junction bases left unmatched: 7. The CDR3 spells CASTGTSGRRNGELFF. The DNA for the CDR3 is TGTGCCAGCACAGGGACTAGCGGGAGGAGAAACGGGGAGCTGTTTTTT.

This chain joins TRBV6-1 and TRBJ2-7; the D is unclear. V lost 3 bases and J 11 bases, leaving 20 bases between the germline ends. This CDR3 spans 14 amino acids. Per the germline V gene, CDR1 is MNHNS and CDR2 is SASEGT. As DNA, the CDR3 is TGTGCCAGCAGTGATGGCAACCAGTTAGGAGTGAAGTACTTC. Translating it yields CASSDGNQLGVKYF.

The chain is built from TRBV10-2 and TRBJ2-7, with D possibly being TRBD1 (5 bases). Germline CDR1 reads WSHSY; CDR2 reads SAAADI. The germline V and J ends were trimmed by 2 bases and 5 bases, with 22 bases remaining between them. This CDR3 contains 17 residues. The CDR3 spells CASSEGRLGPQGDEQYF. CDR3 nucleotide sequence: TGCGCCAGCAGTGAGGGCCGGCTGGGCCCTCAGGGCGACGAGCAGTACTTC.

The chain employs TRBV5-1 and TRBJ1-3; D gene uncertain. The germline V and J ends were trimmed by 3 bases and 6 bases, with 7 bases remaining between them. The CDR3 covers 12 residues. From germline, CDR1 is SGHRS and CDR2 YFSETQ. CDR3 nucleotides: TGCGCCAGCAGCTCTACTGAAAACACCATATATTTT. Protein product: CASSSTENTIYF.

On this clone itself: The same CDR3 is also encoded by other DNA sequences in this sample. V and J are TRBV14 and TRBJ2-1; TRBD2 matches at 10 bases. The CDR3 runs to 15 residues. Germline CDR1 and CDR2: SGHDN and FVKESK. Trimming at V came to 6 bases and at J to 4 bases, leaving 6 bases not matched to a gene. CDR3 in amino acids: CASSSTSGTYNEQFF. The DNA of the CDR3 is TGTGCCAGCAGTTCCACTAGCGGGACTTACAATGAGCAGTTCTTC.

This sequence joins TRBV4-1 and TRBJ2-1; 8 nucleotides match TRBD2. The CDR3 is made up of 16 amino acids. Trimming at V came to 0 bases and at J to 7 bases, leaving 8 bases not matched to a gene. From germline, CDR1 is MGHRA and CDR2 YSYEKL. This CDR3 reads CASSQESRTSFNEQFF. The CDR3 nucleotides are TGCGCCAGCAGCCAAGAGTCGAGGACTAGCTTTAATGAGCAGTTCTTC.

The chain links TRBV28 to TRBJ2-5; 13 nucleotides match TRBD2. The CDR3 is made up of 15 amino acids. V was pared by 8 bases and J by 5 bases, with 8 bases of the junction left unmatched. In germline, CDR1 is MDHEN, CDR2 SYDVKM. DNA of the CDR3: TGTGCCAGCGGTACTAGCGGGAGGGTAGGGGAGACCCAGTACTTC. As protein: CASGTSGRVGETQYF.

J is TRBJ2-5 and V is TRBV28; TRBD1 matches at 7 bases. Trimming at V came to 4 bases and at J to 0 bases, leaving 5 bases not matched to a gene. The CDR3 has 15 residues. Germline-derived CDR1 and CDR2 are MDHEN and SYDVKM. CDR3 sequence: CASSSPTGYQETQYF. The CDR3 nucleotides are TGTGCCAGCAGTTCTCCGACAGGGTACCAAGAGACCCAGTACTTC.

The chain carries TRBV19 and TRBJ1-1; maybe TRBD1 (5 bases). The V gene's germline CDR1 is LNHDA and CDR2 SQIVND (reference sequence). V was cut by 7 bases and J by 0 bases, with 15 bases left in between. The CDR3 has 15 residues. CDR3 region: CASIQVSYMNTEAFF. The DNA for the CDR3 is TGTGCCAGTATACAGGTGTCGTATATGAACACTGAAGCTTTCTTT.

This rearrangement joins TRBV30 to TRBJ2-7; TRBD2 agrees at 8 bases. The germline V gene has CDR1 GTSNPN and CDR2 SVGIG (reference sequence). The ends lost 0 bases at V and 2 bases at J; junction bases unmatched: 6. This CDR3 is built from 15 residues. The CDR3 bases are TGTGCCTGGAGTGTGGAAGCGGGGGTGGCCTACGAGCAGTACTTC. Its protein product is CAWSVEAGVAYEQYF.

In its sample, this clone is medium-sized. The rearrangement uses TRBV19 and TRBJ1-3; 10 bases align to TRBD1. V trimming: 10 bases; J trimming: 4 bases; junction bases outside the gene matches: 7. The CDR3 covers 14 residues. The germline V gene encodes CDR1 LNHDA and CDR2 SQIVND (reference sequence). CDR3 in DNA: TGTGCCATTTCGACAGGGGGCGGCGGAAACACCATATATTTT. Protein sequence: CAISTGGGGNTIYF.

J is TRBJ2-7 and V is TRBV28; 9 bases are a match to TRBD1. With 2 bases clipped from V and 2 bases from J, the junction kept 4 bases outside the gene matches. The CDR3 is 15 amino acids. Germline V lookup: CDR1 MDHEN, CDR2 SYDVKM. In DNA form, the CDR3 reads TGTGCCAGCAGTTTAATGGGACAGGGCCCCTACGAGCAGTACTTC. It yields the protein CASSLMGQGPYEQYF.

The chain joins TRBV19 to TRBJ1-1, with TRBD1 as a possible D gene (5 bases). Looked up from germline, CDR1 is LNHDA and CDR2 is SQIVND (reference sequence). Trimming cost V 5 bases and J 13 bases, with 23 bases left between them. CDR3 length: 14 residues. CDR3: CASSPGGWRELVFF. The CDR3 bases are TGTGCCAGTAGTCCCGGGGGTTGGAGGGAATTGGTTTTCTTT.

V and J are TRBV10-1 and TRBJ1-6, with no clear D. Germline V gene data show CDR1 as WNHNN and CDR2 as SYGVQD (reference sequence). CDR3 length: 13 amino acids. Trimming shortened V by 0 bases and J by 10 bases, and 7 bases separated the two germline ends. This CDR3 is CASSESTSSPLHF. The CDR3 region has the DNA TGCGCCAGCAGTGAGTCGACATCCTCACCCCTCCACTTT.

The chain links TRBV10-1 to TRBJ1-1; weak D call: TRBD1 (5 bases). This CDR3 comprises 13 residues. With 5 bases removed from V and 1 base from J, the gap between germline ends came to 8 bases. Germline V gene sequence: CDR1 WNHNN, CDR2 SYGVQD (reference sequence). CDR3 in amino acids: CASSFQGNTEAFF. For the CDR3, the DNA is TGCGCCAGCAGTTTCCAGGGGAACACTGAAGCTTTCTTT.

The chain uses TRBV20-1 and TRBJ2-2; D remains unclear. The germline V gene encodes CDR1 DFQATT and CDR2 SNEGSKA (reference sequence). V dropped 3 bases and J dropped 3 bases, with 8 bases sitting between them. This CDR3 region has 13 residues. The CDR3 DNA reads as TGCAGTGCTAGTATGCAGGACACCGGGGAGCTGTTTTTT. This encodes CSASMQDTGELFF.

The genes are TRBV15 and TRBJ2-2, with 15 bases lining up with TRBD2. Unmatched junction bases numbered 3, after V lost 3 bases and J lost 4 bases. The germline CDR1 and CDR2 sequences are LNHNV and YYDKDF (reference sequence). This CDR3 spans 17 amino acids. The CDR3 bases are TGTGCCACCAGCAGTAGGACTAGCGGGAGGGTCACCGGGGAGCTGTTTTTT. The encoded protein is CATSSRTSGRVTGELFF.

V usage is TRBV19 and J usage is TRBJ1-2, with D tentatively TRBD1 (5 bases). Trimming pared 7 bases from V and 8 bases from J, leaving 20 bases between. The CDR3 is 14 amino acids. Germline V gene lookup returns CDR1 LNHDA and CDR2 SQIVND (reference sequence). CDR3 sequence reads: CASTLAGKELGYTF. In DNA form, the CDR3 reads TGTGCCAGTACGTTGGCAGGGAAAGAATTGGGCTACACCTTC.

This chain joins TRBV7-6 and TRBJ1-4; 7 bases fit TRBD1. The J segment lost 8 bases and the V segment lost 6 bases, leaving 6 bases of the junction unmatched. The CDR3 totals 13 residues. Germline V lookup: CDR1 SGHVS, CDR2 FNYEAQ. The CDR3 reads CASRRQGGEKLFF. CDR3 coding DNA: TGTGCCAGCAGACGACAAGGGGGCGAAAAACTGTTTTTT.

The rearrangement joins TRBV28 to TRBJ2-4; TRBD2 is a possible D gene (6 bases). The CDR3 is 12 amino acids. Germline V gives CDR1 MDHEN, CDR2 SYDVKM. The CDR3 region is CATRGEENIQYF. DNA for the CDR3: TGTGCTACCCGCGGGGAAGAAAACATTCAGTACTTC.

The V gene is TRBV6-5, the J gene TRBJ2-7; TRBD1 aligns across 9 bases. V shed 6 bases, J shed 4 bases, and the junction held 7 bases outside the gene matches. This CDR3 region has 14 residues. Germline-derived CDR1 and CDR2 are MNHEY and SVGAGI. DNA of the CDR3: TGTGCCAGCAGCTTTGGGACAGGGCCTTACGAGCAGTACTTC. It specifies CASSFGTGPYEQYF.

A few counts support this clone. The chain recombines TRBV23-1 with TRBJ1-3; D is undetermined. TRBV23-1 is reported as an ORF; its role is uncertain. The CDR3 runs 15 residues. V lost 5 bases and J lost 0, with 11 bases in between. CDR3 nucleotides: TGCGCCAGCAGTGGGGTAGCGAGCTCTGGAAACACCATATATTTT. Amino acids: CASSGVASSGNTIYF.

To note about this clone: Other nucleotide sequences in the sample specify the same CDR3. V usage is TRBV19 and J usage is TRBJ2-7, with 7 bases matching TRBD1. V lost 1 base, J lost 3 bases, and 0 bases stayed unmatched. The CDR3 sequence is 13 residues long. CDR1 is LNHDA, CDR2 SQIVND, per germline (reference sequence). CDR3 amino acids: CASSIGTGYEQYF. CDR3 DNA sequence: TGTGCCAGTAGTATAGGGACAGGCTACGAGCAGTACTTC.